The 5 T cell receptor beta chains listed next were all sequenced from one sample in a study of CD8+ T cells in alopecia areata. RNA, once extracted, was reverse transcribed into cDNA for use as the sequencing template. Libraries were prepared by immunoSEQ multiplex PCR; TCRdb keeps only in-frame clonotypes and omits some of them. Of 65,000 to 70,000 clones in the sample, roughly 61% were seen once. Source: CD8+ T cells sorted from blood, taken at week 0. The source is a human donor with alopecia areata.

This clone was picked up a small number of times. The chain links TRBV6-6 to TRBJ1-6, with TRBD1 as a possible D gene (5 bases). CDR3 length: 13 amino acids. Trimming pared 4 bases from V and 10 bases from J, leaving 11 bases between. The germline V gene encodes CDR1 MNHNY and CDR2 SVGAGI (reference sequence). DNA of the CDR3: TGTGCCAGCAGTTCGGGGGGTGGGTCACCCCTCCACTTT. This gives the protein CASSSGGGSPLHF.

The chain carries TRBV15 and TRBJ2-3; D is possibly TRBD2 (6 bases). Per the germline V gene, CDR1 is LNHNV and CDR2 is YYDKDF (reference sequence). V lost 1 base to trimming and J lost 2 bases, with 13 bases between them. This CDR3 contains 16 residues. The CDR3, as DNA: TGTGCCACCAGCAGAGGGAGGGGACTCGCCACAGATACGCAGTATTTT. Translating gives CATSRGRGLATDTQYF.

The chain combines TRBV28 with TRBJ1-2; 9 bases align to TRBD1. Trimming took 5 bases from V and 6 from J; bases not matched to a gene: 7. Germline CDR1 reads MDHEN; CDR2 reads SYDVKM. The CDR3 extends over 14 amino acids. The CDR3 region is CASSGDRDGNGYTF. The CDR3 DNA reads TGTGCCAGCAGTGGGGACAGGGACGGGAATGGCTACACCTTC.

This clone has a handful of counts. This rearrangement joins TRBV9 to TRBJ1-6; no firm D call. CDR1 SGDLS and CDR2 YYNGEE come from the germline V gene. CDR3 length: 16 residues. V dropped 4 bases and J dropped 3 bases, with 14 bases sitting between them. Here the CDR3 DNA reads TGTGCCAGCAGCTCAAACAGTGAATACTATAATTCACCCCTCCACTTT. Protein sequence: CASSSNSEYYNSPLHF.

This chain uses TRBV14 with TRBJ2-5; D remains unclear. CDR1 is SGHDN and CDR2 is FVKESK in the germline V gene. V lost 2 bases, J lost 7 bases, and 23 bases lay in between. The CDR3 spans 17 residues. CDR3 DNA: TGTGCCAGCAGCCAATCCCCTCCATCCCCCGAGTTTCGGACCCAGTACTTC. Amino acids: CASSQSPPSPEFRTQYF.